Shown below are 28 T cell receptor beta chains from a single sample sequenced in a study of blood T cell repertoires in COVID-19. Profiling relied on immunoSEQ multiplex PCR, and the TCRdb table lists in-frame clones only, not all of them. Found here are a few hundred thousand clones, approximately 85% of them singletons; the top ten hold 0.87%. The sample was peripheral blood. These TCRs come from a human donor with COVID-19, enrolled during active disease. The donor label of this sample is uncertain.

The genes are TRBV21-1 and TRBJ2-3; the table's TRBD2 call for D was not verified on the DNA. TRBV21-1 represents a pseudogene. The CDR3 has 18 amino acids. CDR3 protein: CASSKARLGGSVRDTQYF. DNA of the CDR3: TGTGCCAGCAGCAAAGCCCGTTTGGGCGGGAGTGTCCGAGATACGCAGTATTTT.

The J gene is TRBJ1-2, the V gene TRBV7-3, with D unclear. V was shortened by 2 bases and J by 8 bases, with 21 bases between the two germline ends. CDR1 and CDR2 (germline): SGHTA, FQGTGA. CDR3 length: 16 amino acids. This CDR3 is CASSLQSDFGRRGYTF. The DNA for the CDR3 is TGTGCCAGCAGCTTACAATCGGACTTCGGACGGAGGGGCTACACCTTC.

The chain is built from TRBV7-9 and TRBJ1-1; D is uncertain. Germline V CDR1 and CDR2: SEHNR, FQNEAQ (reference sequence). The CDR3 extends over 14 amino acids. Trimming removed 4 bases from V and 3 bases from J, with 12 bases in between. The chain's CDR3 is CASSYDTVYTEAFF. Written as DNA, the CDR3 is TGTGCCAGCAGCTACGACACGGTGTACACTGAAGCTTTCTTT.

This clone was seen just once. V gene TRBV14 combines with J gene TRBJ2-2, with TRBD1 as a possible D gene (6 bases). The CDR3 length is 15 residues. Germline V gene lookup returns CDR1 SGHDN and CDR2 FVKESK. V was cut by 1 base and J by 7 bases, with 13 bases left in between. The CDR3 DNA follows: TGTGCCAGCAGCCAAGTACAGGGTCGAGGCGGGGAGCTGTTTTTT. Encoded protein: CASSQVQGRGGELFF.

Here the CDR3 reads CASSLDKGLQPQHF. The CDR3 nucleotides are TGTGCCAGCAGCTTGGATAAGGGGCTTCAGCCCCAGCATTTT. The V gene is TRBV5-6, the J gene TRBJ1-5; perhaps TRBD1 as D (5 bases). V was shortened by 0 bases and J by 6 bases, with 10 bases between the two germline ends. This CDR3 region has 14 residues. CDR1 and CDR2 (germline): SGHDT, YYEEEE.

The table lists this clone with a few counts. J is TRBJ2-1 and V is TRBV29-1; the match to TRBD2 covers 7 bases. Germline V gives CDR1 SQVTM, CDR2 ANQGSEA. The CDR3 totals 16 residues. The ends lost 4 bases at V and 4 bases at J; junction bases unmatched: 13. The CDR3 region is CSVVLVVASGYNEQFF. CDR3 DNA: TGCAGCGTTGTGTTGGTCGTGGCTAGCGGTTACAATGAGCAGTTCTTC.

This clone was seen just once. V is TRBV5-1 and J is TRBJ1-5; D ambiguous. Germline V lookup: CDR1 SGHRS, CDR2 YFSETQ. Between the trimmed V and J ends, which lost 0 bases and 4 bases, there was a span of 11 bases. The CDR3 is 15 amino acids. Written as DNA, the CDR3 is TGCGCCAGCAGCTTGGTACCGGGTTCGAATCAGCCCCAGCATTTT. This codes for CASSLVPGSNQPQHF.

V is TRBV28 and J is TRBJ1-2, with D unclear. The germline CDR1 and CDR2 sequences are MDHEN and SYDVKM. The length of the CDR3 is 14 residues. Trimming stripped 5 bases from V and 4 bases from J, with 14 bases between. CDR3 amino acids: CASSTDRLAYGYTF. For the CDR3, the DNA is TGTGCCAGCAGTACAGACCGCCTAGCCTATGGCTACACCTTC.

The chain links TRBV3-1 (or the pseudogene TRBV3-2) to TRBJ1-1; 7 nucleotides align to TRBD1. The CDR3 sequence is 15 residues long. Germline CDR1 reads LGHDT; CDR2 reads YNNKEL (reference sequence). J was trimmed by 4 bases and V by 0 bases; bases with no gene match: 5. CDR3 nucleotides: TGTGCCAGCAGCCAAGAGGGAACAGGGGCCACTGAAGCTTTCTTT. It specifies CASSQEGTGATEAFF.

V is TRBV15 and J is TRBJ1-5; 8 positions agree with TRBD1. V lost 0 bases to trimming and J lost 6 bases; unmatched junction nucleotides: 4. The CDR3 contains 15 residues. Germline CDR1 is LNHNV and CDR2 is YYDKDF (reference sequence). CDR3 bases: TGTGCCACCAGCAGAGATTGGACAGGGAGTCAGCCCCAGCATTTT. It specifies CATSRDWTGSQPQHF.

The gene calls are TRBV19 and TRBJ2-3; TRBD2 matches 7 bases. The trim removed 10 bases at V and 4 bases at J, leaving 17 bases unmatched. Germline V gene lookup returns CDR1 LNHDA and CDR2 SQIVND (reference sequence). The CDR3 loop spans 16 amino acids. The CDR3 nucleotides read TGTGCCACCGACCTCGGTTCTGGACTAGTTCCAGATACGCAGTATTTT. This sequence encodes CATDLGSGLVPDTQYF.

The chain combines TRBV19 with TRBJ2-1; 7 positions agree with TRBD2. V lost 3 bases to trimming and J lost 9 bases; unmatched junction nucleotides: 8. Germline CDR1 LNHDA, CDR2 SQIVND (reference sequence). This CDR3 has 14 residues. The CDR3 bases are TGTGCCAGTAGTATCACCGCGGGAGTGGCTGAGCAGTTCTTC. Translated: CASSITAGVAEQFF.

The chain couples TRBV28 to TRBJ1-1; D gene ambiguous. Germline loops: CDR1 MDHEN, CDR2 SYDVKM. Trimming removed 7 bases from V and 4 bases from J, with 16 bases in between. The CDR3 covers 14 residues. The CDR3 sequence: CASTRMGRSTEAFF. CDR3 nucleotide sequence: TGTGCCAGCACCCGTATGGGGAGGAGCACTGAAGCTTTCTTT.

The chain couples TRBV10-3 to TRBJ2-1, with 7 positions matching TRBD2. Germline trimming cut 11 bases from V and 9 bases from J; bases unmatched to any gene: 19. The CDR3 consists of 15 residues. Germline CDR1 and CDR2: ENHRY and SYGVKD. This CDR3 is CASSFQGPREGEQFF. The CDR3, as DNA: TGTGCCTCTTCCTTCCAAGGTCCTAGGGAGGGTGAGCAGTTCTTC.

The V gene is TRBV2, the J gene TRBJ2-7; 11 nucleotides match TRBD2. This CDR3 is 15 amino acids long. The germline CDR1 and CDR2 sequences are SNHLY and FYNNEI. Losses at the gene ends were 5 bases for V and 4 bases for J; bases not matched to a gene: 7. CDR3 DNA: TGTGCCAGCAGTTATACTAGCGGGAGCCAATACGAGCAGTACTTC. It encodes CASSYTSGSQYEQYF.

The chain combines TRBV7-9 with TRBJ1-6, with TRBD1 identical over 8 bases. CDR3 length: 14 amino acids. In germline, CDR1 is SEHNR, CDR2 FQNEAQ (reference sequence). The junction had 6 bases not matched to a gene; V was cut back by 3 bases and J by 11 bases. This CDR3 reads CASSFPDRDPPLHF. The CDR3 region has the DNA TGTGCCAGCAGCTTTCCGGACAGGGACCCACCCCTCCACTTT.

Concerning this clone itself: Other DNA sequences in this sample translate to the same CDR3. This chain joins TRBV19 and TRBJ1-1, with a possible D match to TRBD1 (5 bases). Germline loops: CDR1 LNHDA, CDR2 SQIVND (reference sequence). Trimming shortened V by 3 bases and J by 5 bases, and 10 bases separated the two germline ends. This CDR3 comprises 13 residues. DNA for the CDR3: TGTGCCAGTAGTATCCTGGGGGGGACTGAAGCTTTCTTT. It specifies CASSILGGTEAFF. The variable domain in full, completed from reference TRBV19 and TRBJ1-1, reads DGGITQSPKYLFRKEGQNVTLSCEQNLNHDAMYWYRQDPGQGLRLIYYSQIVNDFQKGDIAEGYSVSREKKESFPLTVTSAQKNPTAFYLCASSILGGTEAFFGQGTRLTVV.

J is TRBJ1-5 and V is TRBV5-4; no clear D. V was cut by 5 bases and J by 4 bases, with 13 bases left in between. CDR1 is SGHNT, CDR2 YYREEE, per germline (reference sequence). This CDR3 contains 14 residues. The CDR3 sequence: CASSAAGGNQPQHF. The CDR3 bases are TGTGCCAGCAGTGCCGCTGGAGGGAATCAGCCCCAGCATTTT.

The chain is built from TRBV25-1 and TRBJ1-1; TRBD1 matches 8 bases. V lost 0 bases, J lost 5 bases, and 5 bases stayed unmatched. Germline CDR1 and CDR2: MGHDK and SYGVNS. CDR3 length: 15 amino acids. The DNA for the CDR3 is TGTGCCAGCAGTGAATACGGACAGGGAAGAACTGAAGCTTTCTTT. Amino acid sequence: CASSEYGQGRTEAFF.

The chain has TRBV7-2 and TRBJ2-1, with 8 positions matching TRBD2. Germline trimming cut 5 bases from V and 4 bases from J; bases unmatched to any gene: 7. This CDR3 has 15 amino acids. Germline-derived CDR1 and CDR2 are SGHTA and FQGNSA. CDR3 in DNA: TGTGCCAGCAGCCCCAAAGCGGGAGCTTACAATGAGCAGTTCTTC. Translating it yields CASSPKAGAYNEQFF.

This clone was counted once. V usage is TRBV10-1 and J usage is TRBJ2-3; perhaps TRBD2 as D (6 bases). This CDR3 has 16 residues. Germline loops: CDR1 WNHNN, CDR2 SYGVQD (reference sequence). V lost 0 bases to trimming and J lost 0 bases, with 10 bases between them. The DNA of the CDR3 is TGCGCCAGCAGTGAGTCCGGGGGTTCTAGCACAGATACGCAGTATTTT. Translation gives CASSESGGSSTDTQYF.

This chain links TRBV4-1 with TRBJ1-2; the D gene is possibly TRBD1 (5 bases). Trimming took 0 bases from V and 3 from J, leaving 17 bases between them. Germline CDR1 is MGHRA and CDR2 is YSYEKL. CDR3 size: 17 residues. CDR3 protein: CASSQEGVGALDYGYTF. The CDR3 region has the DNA TGCGCCAGCAGCCAAGAGGGTGTAGGGGCTCTCGACTATGGCTACACCTTC.

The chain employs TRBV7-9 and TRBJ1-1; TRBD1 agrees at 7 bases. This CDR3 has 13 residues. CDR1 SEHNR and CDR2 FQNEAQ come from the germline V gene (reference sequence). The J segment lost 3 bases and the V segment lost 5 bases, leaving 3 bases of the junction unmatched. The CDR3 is CASSLGQYTEAFF. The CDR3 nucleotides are TGTGCCAGCAGCCTGGGACAGTACACTGAAGCTTTCTTT.

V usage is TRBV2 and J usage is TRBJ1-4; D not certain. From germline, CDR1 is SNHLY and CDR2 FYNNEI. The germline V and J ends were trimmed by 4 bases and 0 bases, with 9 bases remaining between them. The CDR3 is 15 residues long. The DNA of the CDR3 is TGTGCCAGCAGTGGGGCAACCGCAACTAATGAAAAACTGTTTTTT. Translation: CASSGATATNEKLFF.

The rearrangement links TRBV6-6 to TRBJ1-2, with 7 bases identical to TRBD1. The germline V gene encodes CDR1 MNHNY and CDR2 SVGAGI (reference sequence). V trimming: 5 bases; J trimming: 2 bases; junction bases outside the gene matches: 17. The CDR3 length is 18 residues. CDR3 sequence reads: CASSPPLRGGEWNYGYTF. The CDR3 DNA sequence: TGTGCCAGCAGTCCCCCCTTGCGAGGGGGCGAGTGGAACTATGGCTACACCTTC.

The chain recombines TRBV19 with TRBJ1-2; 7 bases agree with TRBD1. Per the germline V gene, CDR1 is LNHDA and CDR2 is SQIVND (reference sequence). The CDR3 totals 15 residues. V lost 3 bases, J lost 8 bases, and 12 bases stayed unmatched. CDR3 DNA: TGTGCCAGTAGTATCGGCCGGGACAGCCCCACCGGCTACACCTTC. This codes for CASSIGRDSPTGYTF.

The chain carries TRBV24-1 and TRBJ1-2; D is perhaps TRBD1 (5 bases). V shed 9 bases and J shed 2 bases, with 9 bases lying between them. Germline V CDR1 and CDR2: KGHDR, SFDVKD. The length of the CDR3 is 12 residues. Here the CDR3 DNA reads TGTGCCACCGGAGGGGACAACTATGGCTACACCTTC. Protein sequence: CATGGDNYGYTF.

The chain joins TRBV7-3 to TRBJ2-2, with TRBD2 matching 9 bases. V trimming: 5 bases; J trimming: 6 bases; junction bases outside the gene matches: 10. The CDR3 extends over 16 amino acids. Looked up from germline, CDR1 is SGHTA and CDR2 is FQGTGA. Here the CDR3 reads CASSPGLALKAGELFF. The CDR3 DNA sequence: TGTGCCAGCAGCCCCGGACTAGCGCTGAAAGCCGGGGAGCTGTTTTTT.